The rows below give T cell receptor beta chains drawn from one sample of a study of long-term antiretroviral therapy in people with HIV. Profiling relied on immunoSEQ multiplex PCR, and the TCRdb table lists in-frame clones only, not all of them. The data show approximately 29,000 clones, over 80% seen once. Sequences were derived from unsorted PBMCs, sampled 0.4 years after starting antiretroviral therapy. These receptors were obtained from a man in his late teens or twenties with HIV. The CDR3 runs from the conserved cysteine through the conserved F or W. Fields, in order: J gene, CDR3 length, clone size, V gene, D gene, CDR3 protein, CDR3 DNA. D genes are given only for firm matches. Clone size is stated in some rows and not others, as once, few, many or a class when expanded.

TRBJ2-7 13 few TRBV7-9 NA CASSPRDGYEQYF TGTGCCAGCAGCCCAAGGGACGGCTACGAGCAGTACTTC
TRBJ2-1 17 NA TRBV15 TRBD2 CATSRDGAGGLYNEQFF TGTGCCACCAGCAGAGATGGAGCGGGGGGCTTGTATAATGAGCAGTTCTTC
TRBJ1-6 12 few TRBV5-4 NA CAGNEGDSPLHF TGTGCCGGGAACGAGGGCGATTCACCCCTCCACTTT
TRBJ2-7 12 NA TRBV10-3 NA CAIRRGDDEQYF TGTGCCATACGACGGGGTGACGACGAGCAGTACTTC
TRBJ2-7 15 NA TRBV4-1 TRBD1 CASSQGAGQEVEQYF TGCGCCAGCAGCCAAGGGGCGGGACAGGAGGTCGAGCAGTACTTC
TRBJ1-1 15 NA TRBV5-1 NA CASSLGGGENTEAFF TGCGCCAGCAGCTTGGGAGGGGGAGAGAACACTGAAGCTTTCTTT
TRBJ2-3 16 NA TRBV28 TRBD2 CASTQGTSGVRDTQYF TGTGCCAGCACCCAAGGGACTAGCGGGGTGCGTGATACGCAGTATTTT
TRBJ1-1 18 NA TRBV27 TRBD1 CASSSNDDRGPLNTEAFF TGTGCCAGCAGTTCAAACGACGACAGGGGACCGTTGAACACTGAAGCTTTCTTT
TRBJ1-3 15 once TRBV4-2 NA CASSQDRDSGNTIYF TGTGCCAGCAGCCAAGACAGGGACTCTGGAAACACCATATATTTT
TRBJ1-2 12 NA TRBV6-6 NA CASSYRRDGYTF TGTGCCAGCAGTTATCGCCGGGATGGCTACACCTTC
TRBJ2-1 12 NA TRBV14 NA CASSPGINEQFF TGTGCCAGCAGCCCAGGGATCAATGAGCAGTTCTTC
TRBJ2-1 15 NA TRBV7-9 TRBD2 CASSATSATYNEQFF TGTGCCAGCAGCGCTACTAGCGCGACCTACAATGAGCAGTTCTTC
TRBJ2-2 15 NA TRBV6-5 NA CASTLTGTNTGELFF TGTGCCAGCACCCTAACAGGGACGAACACCGGGGAGCTGTTTTTT
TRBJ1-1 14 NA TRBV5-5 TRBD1 CASSRGTGGTEAFF TGTGCCAGCAGCAGGGGGACAGGGGGAACTGAAGCTTTCTTT
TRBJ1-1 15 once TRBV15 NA CATSPSWGWGTEAFF TGTGCCACCAGCCCCTCGTGGGGGTGGGGAACTGAAGCTTTCTTT
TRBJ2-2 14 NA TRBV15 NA CATSRQGATGELFF TGTGCCACCAGCAGACAGGGAGCCACCGGGGAGCTGTTTTTT
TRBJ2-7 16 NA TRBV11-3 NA CASSLGGDSPLYEQYF TGTGCCAGCAGCTTAGGCGGGGACAGCCCTCTCTACGAGCAGTACTTC
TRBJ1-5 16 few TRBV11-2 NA CASSLDQAGGNQPQHF TGTGCCAGCAGCTTAGATCAGGCTGGAGGGAATCAGCCCCAGCATTTT
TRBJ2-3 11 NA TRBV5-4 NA CASSLRDTQYF TGTGCCAGCAGCTTGCGGGATACGCAGTATTTT
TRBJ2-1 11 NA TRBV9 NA CASSVDRLQFF TGTGCCAGCAGCGTAGACCGACTACAGTTCTTC
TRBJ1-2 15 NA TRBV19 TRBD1 CASTKGTGGNYGYTF TGTGCCAGTACCAAGGGGACAGGGGGAAACTATGGCTACACCTTC
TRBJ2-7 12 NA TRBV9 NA CASSVSGYEQYF TGTGCCAGCAGCGTCTCTGGGTACGAGCAGTACTTC
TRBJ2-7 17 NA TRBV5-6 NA CASSYPTTQGSGGEQYF TGTGCCAGCAGTTACCCAACCACACAGGGTTCTGGGGGCGAGCAGTACTTC
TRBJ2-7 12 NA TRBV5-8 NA CASSLSPYEQYF TGTGCCAGCAGCTTGTCACCGTACGAGCAGTACTTC
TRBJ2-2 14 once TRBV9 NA CASSVEPGAGELFF TGTGCCAGCAGCGTAGAACCAGGGGCCGGGGAGCTGTTTTTT
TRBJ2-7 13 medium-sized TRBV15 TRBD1 CATWDSGTYEQYF TGTGCCACTTGGGACAGTGGTACCTACGAGCAGTACTTC
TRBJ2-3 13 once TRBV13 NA CASSRSRGDTQYF TGTGCCAGCAGCCGAAGTCGGGGCGATACGCAGTATTTT
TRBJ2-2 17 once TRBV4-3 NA CASSQEGDGSYTGELFF TGCGCCAGCAGCCAAGAGGGCGATGGCTCTTACACCGGGGAGCTGTTTTTT
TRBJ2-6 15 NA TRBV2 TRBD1 CASGRTGAGANVLTF TGTGCCAGCGGGAGGACAGGGGCCGGGGCCAACGTCCTGACTTTC
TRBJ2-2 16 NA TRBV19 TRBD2 CASRRLAGVGSGELFF TGTGCCAGTAGACGACTAGCGGGAGTAGGGAGCGGGGAGCTGTTTTTT
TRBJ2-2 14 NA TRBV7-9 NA CASSLDTNTGELFF TGTGCCAGCAGCTTGGACACGAACACCGGGGAGCTGTTTTTT
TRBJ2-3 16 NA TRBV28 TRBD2 CASSLLSLADTDTQYF TGTGCCAGCAGTTTATTATCACTAGCGGACACAGATACGCAGTATTTT
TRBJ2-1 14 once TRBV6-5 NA CASRAWDGYNEQFF TGTGCCAGCAGAGCCTGGGACGGCTACAATGAGCAGTTCTTC
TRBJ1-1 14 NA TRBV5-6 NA CASSLAGPYTEAFF TGTGCCAGCAGCTTGGCAGGGCCGTACACTGAAGCTTTCTTT
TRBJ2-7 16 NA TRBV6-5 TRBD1 CASSYSTGERPYEQYF TGTGCCAGCAGTTACTCGACAGGGGAAAGGCCCTACGAGCAGTACTTC
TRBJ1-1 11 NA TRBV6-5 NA CASSAYTEAFF TGTGCCAGCAGTGCGTACACTGAAGCTTTCTTT
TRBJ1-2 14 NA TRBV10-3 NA CAISESSGGYGYTF TGTGCCATCAGTGAGTCTTCTGGAGGTTATGGCTACACCTTC
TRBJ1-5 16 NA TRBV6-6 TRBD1 CASTPQGDYSNQPQHF TGTGCCAGCACCCCGCAGGGGGATTATAGCAATCAGCCCCAGCATTTT
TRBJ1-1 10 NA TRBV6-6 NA CASYGWEAFF TGTGCCAGCTATGGATGGGAAGCTTTCTTT
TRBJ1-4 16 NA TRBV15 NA CATSREGRGANEKLFF TGTGCCACCAGCAGAGAGGGCAGGGGCGCGAATGAAAAACTGTTTTTT
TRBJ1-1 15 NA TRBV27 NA CASSLRQAGGTEAFF TGTGCCAGCAGTCTCCGACAGGCTGGCGGAACTGAAGCTTTCTTT
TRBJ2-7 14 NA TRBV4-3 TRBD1 CASSLAQGNYEQYF TGCGCCAGCAGCCTAGCACAGGGGAACTACGAGCAGTACTTC
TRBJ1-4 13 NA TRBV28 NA CASSPPSREKLFF TGTGCCAGCAGTCCCCCTTCACGGGAAAAACTGTTTTTT
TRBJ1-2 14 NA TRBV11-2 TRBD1 CASSLGTGYYGYTF TGTGCCAGCAGCTTAGGGACAGGGTACTATGGCTACACCTTC
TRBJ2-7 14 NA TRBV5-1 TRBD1 CASSFPDRAYEQYF TGCGCCAGCAGCTTCCCGGACAGGGCTTACGAGCAGTACTTC
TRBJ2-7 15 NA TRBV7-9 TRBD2 CASSLVAGGPNEQYF TGTGCCAGCAGCTTAGTAGCGGGAGGGCCAAACGAGCAGTACTTC
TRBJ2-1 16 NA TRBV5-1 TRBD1 CASSLIGGAPYNEQFF TGCGCCAGCAGCTTGATAGGGGGCGCCCCCTACAATGAGCAGTTCTTC
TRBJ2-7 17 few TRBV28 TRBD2 CASSLNPLAGVRNEQYF TGTGCCAGCAGTTTAAACCCACTAGCGGGGGTGAGGAACGAGCAGTACTTC
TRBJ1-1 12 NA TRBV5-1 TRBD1 CASSPRGTEAFF TGCGCCAGCAGTCCCAGGGGGACTGAAGCTTTCTTT
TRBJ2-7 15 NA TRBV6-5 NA CASSYGADIAYEQYF TGTGCCAGCAGTTACGGTGCGGACATCGCCTACGAGCAGTACTTC
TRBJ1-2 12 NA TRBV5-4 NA CASSLGLYGYTF TGTGCCAGCAGCTTGGGCCTCTATGGCTACACCTTC
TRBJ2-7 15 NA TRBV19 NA CASSIQQGGSYEQYF TGTGCCAGTAGTATCCAGCAGGGGGGTAGCTACGAGCAGTACTTC
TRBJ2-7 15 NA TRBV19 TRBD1 CASSIEDRATYEQYF TGTGCCAGTAGTATAGAAGACAGGGCAACCTACGAGCAGTACTTC